This TCR beta chain emerged from a study of vaccination effects on CD4 cells after COVID-19. Points on this clone: Its antigen is not known.

Assay used: immunoSEQ multiplex PCR; TCRdb lists only in-frame clones, some missing. The sample includes about 61,000 clones, roughly 73% of them seen just once. Expansion with viral peptide pools was applied to antigen-specific CD4+ T cells by the ViraFEST assay prior to sequencing. The culture ran for around ten days before CD4+ T cells were isolated. Participants got two doses of BNT162b2 or mRNA-1273 vaccine. CDR1 MNHNY and CDR2 SVGAGI come from the germline V gene (reference sequence). Between the trimmed V and J ends, which lost 5 bases and 1 base, there was a span of 15 bases. The CDR3 has 16 residues.

The source of this sequence is a human donor who received a COVID-19 vaccine. The chain combines TRBV6-6 with TRBJ1-5; D uncertain. The sequencing here drew on CD4+ T cells from PBMCs cultured with HCoV-229E spike peptides, taken after COVID-19 vaccination. CDR3 sequence reads: CASSQRPELSNQPQHF. The CDR3 DNA follows: TGTGCCAGCAGTCAAAGACCCGAACTGAGCAATCAGCCCCAGCATTTT.